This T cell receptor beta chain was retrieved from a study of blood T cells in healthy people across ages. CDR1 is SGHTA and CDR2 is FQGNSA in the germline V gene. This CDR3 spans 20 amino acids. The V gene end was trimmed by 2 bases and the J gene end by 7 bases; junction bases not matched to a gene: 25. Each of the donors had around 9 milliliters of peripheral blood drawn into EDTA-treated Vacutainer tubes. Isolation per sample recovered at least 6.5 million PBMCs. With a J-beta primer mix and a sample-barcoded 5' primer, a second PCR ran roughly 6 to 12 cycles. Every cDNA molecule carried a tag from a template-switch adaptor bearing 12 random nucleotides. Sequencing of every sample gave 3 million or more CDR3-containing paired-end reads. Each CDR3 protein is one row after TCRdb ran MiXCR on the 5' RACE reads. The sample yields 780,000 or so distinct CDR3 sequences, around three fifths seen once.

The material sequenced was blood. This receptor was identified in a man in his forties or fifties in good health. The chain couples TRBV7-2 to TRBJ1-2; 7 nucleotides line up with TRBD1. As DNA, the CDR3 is TGTGCCAGCAGCTTAAAAATCAGTCGTTACAGGGGAGGCATTCTGACTGGCTACACCTTC. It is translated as CASSLKISRYRGGILTGYTF.